Only a few counts were recorded for the clone carrying this TCR beta chain. TCRdb called the 5' RACE reads again in MiXCR, with one record for every CDR3 protein. This sample has fewer than 650,000 distinct CDR3 sequences, with more than 9% found just once. The data were obtained in a study of identical twins. These data were also reused for a study on yellow fever vaccine responses in identical twins.

The sample consisted of PBMCs. The source is a young woman in good health.

CDR3 sequence: CASSSNGLGVELFF. In DNA, the CDR3 is TGTGCCAGCAGCTCGAACGGACTGGGCGTGGAGCTGTTTTTT. The chain is built from TRBV7-8 and TRBJ2-2, with D perhaps TRBD2 (5 bases). V dropped 4 bases and J dropped 10 bases, with 16 bases sitting between them. The CDR3 is 14 amino acids. Germline V gene sequence: CDR1 SGHVS, CDR2 FQNEAQ.